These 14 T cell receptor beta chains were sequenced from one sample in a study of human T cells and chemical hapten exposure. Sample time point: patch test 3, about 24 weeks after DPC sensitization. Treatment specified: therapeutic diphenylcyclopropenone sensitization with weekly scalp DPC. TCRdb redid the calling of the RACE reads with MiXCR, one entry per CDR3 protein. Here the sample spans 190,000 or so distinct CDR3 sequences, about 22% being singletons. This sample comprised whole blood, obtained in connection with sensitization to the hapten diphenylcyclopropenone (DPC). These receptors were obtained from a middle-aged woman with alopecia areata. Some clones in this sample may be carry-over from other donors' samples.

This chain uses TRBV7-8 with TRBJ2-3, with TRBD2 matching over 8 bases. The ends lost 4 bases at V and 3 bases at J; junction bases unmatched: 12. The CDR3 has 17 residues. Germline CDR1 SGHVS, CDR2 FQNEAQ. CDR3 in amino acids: CASSSGMASGRTDTQYF. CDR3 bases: TGTGCCAGCAGCTCTGGGATGGCTAGCGGGCGAACAGATACGCAGTATTTT.

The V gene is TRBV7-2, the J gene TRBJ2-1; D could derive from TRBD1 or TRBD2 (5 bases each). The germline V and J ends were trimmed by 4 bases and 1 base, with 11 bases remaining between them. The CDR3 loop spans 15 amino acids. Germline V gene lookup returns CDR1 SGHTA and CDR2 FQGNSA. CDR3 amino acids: CASSSTRGSYNEQFF. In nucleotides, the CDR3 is TGTGCCAGCAGCTCCACTAGGGGATCCTACAATGAGCAGTTCTTC.

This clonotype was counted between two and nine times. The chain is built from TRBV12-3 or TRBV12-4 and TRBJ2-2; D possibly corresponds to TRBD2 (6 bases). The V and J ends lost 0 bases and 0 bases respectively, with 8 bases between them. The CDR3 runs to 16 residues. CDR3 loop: CASSLAWTTNTGELFF. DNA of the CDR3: TGTGCCAGCAGTTTAGCGTGGACTACGAACACCGGGGAGCTGTTTTTT.

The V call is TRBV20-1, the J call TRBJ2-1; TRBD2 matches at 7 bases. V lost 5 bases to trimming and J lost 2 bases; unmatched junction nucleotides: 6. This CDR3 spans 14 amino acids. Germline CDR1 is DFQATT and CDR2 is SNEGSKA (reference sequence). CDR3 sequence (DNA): TGCAGTGCTCGTACTAGCGCCACCTACAATGAGCAGTTCTTC. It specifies CSARTSATYNEQFF.

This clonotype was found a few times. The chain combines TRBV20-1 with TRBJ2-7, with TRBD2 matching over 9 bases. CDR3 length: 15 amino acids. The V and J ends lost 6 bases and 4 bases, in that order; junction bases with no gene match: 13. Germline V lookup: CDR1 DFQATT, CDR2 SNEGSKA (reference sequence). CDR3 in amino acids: CSANQRAGGRYEQYF. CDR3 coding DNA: TGCAGTGCAAACCAAAGAGCGGGAGGACGGTACGAGCAGTACTTC.

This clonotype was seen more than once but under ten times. As DNA, the CDR3 is TGTGCCAGCAGCTCGGACAGCCGTGAGCAGTTCTTC. Encoded protein: CASSSDSREQFF. This rearrangement joins TRBV7-2 to TRBJ2-1; TRBD1 might be the D (6 bases). V lost 4 bases and J 9 bases, leaving 10 bases between the germline ends. The CDR3 loop spans 12 amino acids. CDR1 and CDR2 (germline): SGHTA, FQGNSA. The whole variable domain, remainder taken from reference TRBV7-2 and TRBJ2-1, is GAGVSQSPSNKVTEKGKDVELRCDPISGHTALYWYRQSLGQGLEFLIYFQGNSAPDKSGLPSDRFSAERTGGSVSTLTIQRTQQEDSAVYLCASSSDSREQFFGPGTRLTVL.

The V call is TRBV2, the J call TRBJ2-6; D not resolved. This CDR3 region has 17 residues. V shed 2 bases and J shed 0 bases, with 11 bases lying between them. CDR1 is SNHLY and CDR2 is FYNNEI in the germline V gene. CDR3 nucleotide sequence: TGTGCCAGCAGTGAATCCGGGTACTTCTCTGGGGCCAACGTCCTGACTTTC. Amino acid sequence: CASSESGYFSGANVLTF.

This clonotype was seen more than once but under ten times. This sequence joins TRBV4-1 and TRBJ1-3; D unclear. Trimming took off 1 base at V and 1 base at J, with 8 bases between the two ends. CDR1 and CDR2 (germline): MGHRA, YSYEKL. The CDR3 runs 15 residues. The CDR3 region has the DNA TGCGCCAGCAGCCAAGTGTCGGGGTCTGGAAACACCATATATTTT. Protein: CASSQVSGSGNTIYF.

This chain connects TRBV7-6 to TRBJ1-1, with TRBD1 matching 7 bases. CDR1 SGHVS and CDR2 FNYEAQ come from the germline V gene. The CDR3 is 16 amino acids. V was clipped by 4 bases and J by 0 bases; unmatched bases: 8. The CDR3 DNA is TGTGCCAGCAGCTCAACCCCGACAGGGTTGAACACTGAAGCTTTCTTT. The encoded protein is CASSSTPTGLNTEAFF.

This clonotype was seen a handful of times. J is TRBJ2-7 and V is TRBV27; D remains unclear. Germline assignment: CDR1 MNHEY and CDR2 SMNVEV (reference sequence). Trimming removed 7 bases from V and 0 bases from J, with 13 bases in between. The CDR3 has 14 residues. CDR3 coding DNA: TGTGCCAGCAAAAGGGCGGAGCCCTCCTACGAGCAGTACTTC. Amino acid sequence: CASKRAEPSYEQYF.

The CDR3 is CASSPYMATDTQYF. CDR3 coding DNA: TGCGCCAGCAGCCCGTATATGGCCACAGATACGCAGTATTTT. The V gene is TRBV5-1, the J gene TRBJ2-3; D unclear. The CDR3 has 14 residues. V lost 4 bases to trimming and J lost 2 bases, with 11 bases between them. CDR1 and CDR2 from the germline V gene are SGHRS and YFSETQ.

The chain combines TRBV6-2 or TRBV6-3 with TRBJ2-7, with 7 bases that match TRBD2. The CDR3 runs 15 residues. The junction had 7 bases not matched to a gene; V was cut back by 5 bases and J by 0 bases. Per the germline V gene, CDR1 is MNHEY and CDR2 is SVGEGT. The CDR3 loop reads CASSRTSEGSYEQYF. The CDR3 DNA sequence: TGTGCCAGCAGTCGTACTAGCGAGGGCTCCTACGAGCAGTACTTC.

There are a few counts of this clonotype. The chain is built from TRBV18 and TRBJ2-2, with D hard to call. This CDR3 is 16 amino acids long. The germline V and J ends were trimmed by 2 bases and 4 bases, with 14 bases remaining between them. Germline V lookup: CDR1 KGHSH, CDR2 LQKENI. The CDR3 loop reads CASSPLRTSGTGELFF. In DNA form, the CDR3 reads TGTGCCAGCTCACCATTGCGGACGTCGGGCACCGGGGAGCTGTTTTTT.

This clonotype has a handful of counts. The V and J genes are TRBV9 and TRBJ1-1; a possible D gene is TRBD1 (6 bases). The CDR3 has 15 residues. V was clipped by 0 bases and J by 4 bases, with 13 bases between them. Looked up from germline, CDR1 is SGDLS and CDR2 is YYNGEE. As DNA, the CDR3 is TGTGCCAGCAGCGTAGGCTCGACAGGAAGCACTGAAGCTTTCTTT. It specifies CASSVGSTGSTEAFF.